Below, one TCR beta chain is given with its context. Germline values: CDR1 LNHDA, CDR2 SQIVND (reference sequence). This CDR3 spans 13 amino acids. Trimming took 7 bases from V and 1 from J, leaving 10 bases between them. This entry is derived from a study of blood T cell repertoires in COVID-19. Study-wide background: Acute and convalescent COVID-19 samples came from the United States, Italy and Spain.

Original methodology: It was from reference gene primer amplification that nucleated cell counts were estimated. TCRdb keeps only in-frame clones here, not all; method: immunoSEQ multiplex PCR. The V and J calls and the clone size are those of that table, but D and trimming were determined from the DNA. Of under 300,000 clones in the sample, less than 85% were seen once. The TCR comes from a woman of 80 years or more with active or convalescent COVID-19. The chain recombines TRBV19 with TRBJ1-2; possibly TRBD1 for D (5 bases). Sequencing was performed on peripheral blood. The CDR3: CASTRGDNYGYTF. In DNA, the CDR3 is TGTGCCAGTACACGGGGGGATAACTATGGCTACACCTTC.